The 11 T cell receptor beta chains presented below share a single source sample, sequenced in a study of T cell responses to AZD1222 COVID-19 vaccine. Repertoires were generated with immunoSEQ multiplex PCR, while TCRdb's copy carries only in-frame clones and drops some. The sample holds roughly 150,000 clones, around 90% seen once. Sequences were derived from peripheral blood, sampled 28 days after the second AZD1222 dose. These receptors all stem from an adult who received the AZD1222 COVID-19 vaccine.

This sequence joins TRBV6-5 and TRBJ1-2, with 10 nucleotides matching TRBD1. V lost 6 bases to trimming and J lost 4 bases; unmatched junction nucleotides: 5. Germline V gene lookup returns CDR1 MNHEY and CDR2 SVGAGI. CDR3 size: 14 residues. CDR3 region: CASRTGGSGYGYTF. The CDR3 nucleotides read TGTGCCAGCAGGACAGGGGGCAGCGGCTATGGCTACACCTTC.

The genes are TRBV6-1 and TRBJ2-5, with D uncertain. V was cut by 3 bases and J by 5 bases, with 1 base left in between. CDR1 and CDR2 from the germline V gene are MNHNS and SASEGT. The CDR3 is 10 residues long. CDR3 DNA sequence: TGTGCCAGCAGTGAGGAGACCCAGTACTTC. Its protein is CASSEETQYF.

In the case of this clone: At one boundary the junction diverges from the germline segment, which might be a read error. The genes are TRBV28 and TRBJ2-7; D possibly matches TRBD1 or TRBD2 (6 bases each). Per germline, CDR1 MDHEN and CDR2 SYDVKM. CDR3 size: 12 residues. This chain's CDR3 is CASSLGQGGRFF. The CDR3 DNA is TGTGCCAGCAGTTTAGGTCAAGGGGGGCGCTTCTTC.

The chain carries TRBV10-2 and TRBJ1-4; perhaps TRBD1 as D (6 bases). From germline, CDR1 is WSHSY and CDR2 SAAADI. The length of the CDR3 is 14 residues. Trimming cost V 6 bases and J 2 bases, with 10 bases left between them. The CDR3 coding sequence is TGCGCCAGCAGCCAGGGGTTGACTAATGAAAAACTGTTTTTT. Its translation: CASSQGLTNEKLFF.

Here the CDR3 reads CASSPGKGITEAFF. In DNA, the CDR3 is TGTGCCAGCAGCCCAGGAAAGGGGATCACTGAAGCTTTCTTT. The rearrangement joins TRBV3-1 (or the pseudogene TRBV3-2) to TRBJ1-1, with a weak D call TRBD1 (5 bases). CDR3 length equals 14 residues. Germline V gene data show CDR1 as LGHDT and CDR2 as YNNKEL (reference sequence). V was shortened by 4 bases and J by 4 bases, with 13 bases between the two germline ends.

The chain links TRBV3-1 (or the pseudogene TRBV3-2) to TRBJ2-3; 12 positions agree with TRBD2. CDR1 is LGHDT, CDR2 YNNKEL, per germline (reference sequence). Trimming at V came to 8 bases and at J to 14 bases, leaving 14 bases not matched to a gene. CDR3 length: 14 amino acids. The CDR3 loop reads CASSRGLAGGEVYF. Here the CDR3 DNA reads TGTGCCAGCTCGCGGGGACTAGCGGGTGGCGAAGTGTATTTT.

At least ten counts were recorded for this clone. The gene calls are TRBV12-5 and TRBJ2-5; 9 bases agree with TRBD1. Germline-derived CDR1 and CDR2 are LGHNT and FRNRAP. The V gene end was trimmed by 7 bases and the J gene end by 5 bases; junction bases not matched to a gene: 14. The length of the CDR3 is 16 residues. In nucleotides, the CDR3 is TGTGCTAGTGCCCCTGGTAGCCGACAGGGGGTGGAGACCCAGTACTTC. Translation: CASAPGSRQGVETQYF.

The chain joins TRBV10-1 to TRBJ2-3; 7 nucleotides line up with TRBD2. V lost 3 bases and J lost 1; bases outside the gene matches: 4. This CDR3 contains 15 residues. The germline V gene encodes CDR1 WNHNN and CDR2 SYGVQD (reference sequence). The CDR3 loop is CASSDPLAGTDTQYF. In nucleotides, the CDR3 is TGCGCCAGCAGTGATCCGCTAGCGGGCACAGATACGCAGTATTTT.

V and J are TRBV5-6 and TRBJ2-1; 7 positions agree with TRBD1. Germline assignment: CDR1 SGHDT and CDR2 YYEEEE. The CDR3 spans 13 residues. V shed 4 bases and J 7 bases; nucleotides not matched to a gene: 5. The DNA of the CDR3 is TGTGCCAGCAGCGGGGACAGCTTAAATGAGCAGTTCTTC. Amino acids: CASSGDSLNEQFF. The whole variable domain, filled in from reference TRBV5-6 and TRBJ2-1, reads DAGVTQSPTHLIKTRGQQVTLRCSPKSGHDTVSWYQQALGQGPQFIFQYYEEEERQRGNFPDRFSGHQFPNYSSELNVNALLLGDSALYLCASSGDSLNEQFFGPGTRLTVL.

CDR3 bases: TGTGCCTGGAGTTTTCAGGGTCCCGGGGAGCTGTTTTTT. This encodes CAWSFQGPGELFF. The chain is built from TRBV30 and TRBJ2-2, with D perhaps TRBD1 (5 bases). There are 13 residues in the CDR3. CDR1 is GTSNPN and CDR2 is SVGIG in the germline V gene (reference sequence). Trimming shortened V by 2 bases and J by 6 bases, and 10 bases separated the two germline ends.

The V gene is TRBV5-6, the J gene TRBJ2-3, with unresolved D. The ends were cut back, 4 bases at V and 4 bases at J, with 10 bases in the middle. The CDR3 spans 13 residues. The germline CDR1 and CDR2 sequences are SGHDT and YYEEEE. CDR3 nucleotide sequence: TGTGCCAGCAGCCCTTTATCGGCAGATACGCAGTATTTT. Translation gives CASSPLSADTQYF.